These 18 T cell receptor beta chains originate from one sample sequenced in a study of T cell repertoires in cytomegalovirus infection. TCRdb re-derived calls from the reads in MiXCR, one entry per CDR3 protein. The table records about 160,000 distinct CDR3 sequences, less than 25% of them present only once. These receptors have no known antigen. The input for sequencing was CD8+ T cells from cultured PBMCs, taken from culture after CMV antigen stimulation. All receptors derive from a human donor in good health (CMV status not recorded). Some clones in this sample may be carry-over from other donors' samples.

The chain joins TRBV4-1 to TRBJ2-5; tentative D call: TRBD2 (6 bases). Germline loops: CDR1 MGHRA, CDR2 YSYEKL. V gave up 0 bases and J gave up 4 bases, with 15 bases separating them. The CDR3 spans 16 residues. For the CDR3, the DNA is TGCGCCAGCAGCCAAGAGGGCGGGGCGAGTCGAGAGACCCAGTACTTC. Its translation: CASSQEGGASRETQYF.

About this clonotype itself: At one end, the junction sequence differs from germline, possibly due to a read error. The gene calls are TRBV4-1 and TRBJ2-5, with 13 bases that match TRBD2. CDR1 is MGHRA, CDR2 YSYEKL, per germline. The CDR3 extends over 15 amino acids. The CDR3 region has the DNA TGTGCCAGCAGCCAACAGACTAGCGGGAGGAAGACCCAGTACTTC. Amino acids: CASSQQTSGRKTQYF.

The chain combines TRBV6-1 with TRBJ2-7, with D unresolved. This CDR3 contains 11 residues. Germline CDR1 reads MNHNS; CDR2 reads SASEGT. V gave up 8 bases and J gave up 3 bases, with 8 bases separating them. CDR3 sequence reads: CASGSFYEQYF. The CDR3 DNA is TGTGCCAGCGGCAGCTTCTACGAGCAGTACTTC.

This clonotype was picked up a small number of times. The V and J genes are TRBV20-1 and TRBJ2-7; the D gene is possibly TRBD1 (6 bases). CDR3 length equals 12 residues. Germline lookup yields CDR1 DFQATT and CDR2 SNEGSKA (reference sequence). With 5 bases removed from V and 12 bases from J, the gap between germline ends came to 20 bases. The CDR3 spells CSAARDTKNLYF. CDR3 DNA sequence: TGCAGTGCTGCCCGGGACACCAAAAACCTGTACTTC.

V is TRBV29-1 and J is TRBJ1-2; D unclear. Trimming cost V 1 base and J 3 bases, with 6 bases left between them. This CDR3 contains 12 residues. Germline V lookup: CDR1 SQVTM, CDR2 ANQGSEA. The CDR3 sequence is CSVEVRYYGYTF. For the CDR3, the DNA is TGCAGCGTTGAAGTCCGTTACTATGGCTACACCTTC.

In this sample, this clonotype turned up a few times. This chain joins TRBV12-3 or TRBV12-4 and TRBJ2-2, with unresolved D. V was clipped by 2 bases and J by 6 bases, with 7 bases between them. The CDR3 contains 13 residues. The CDR3 spells CASSLKVSGELFF. The CDR3 DNA follows: TGTGCCAGCAGTTTAAAGGTGTCCGGGGAGCTGTTTTTT.

This clonotype came up a few times. This chain joins TRBV7-2 and TRBJ1-3; tentative D call: TRBD1 (5 bases). Germline CDR1 reads SGHTA; CDR2 reads FQGNSA. There are 14 residues in the CDR3. Trimming shortened V by 7 bases and J by 4 bases, and 14 bases separated the two germline ends. The CDR3 here is CASTSERDGNTIYF. The CDR3 DNA follows: TGTGCCAGCACCTCGGAGAGGGACGGAAACACCATATATTTT.

This clonotype turned up a few times. V usage is TRBV12-3 or TRBV12-4 and J usage is TRBJ1-1; 7 nucleotides align to TRBD1. V trimming: 4 bases; J trimming: 3 bases; junction bases outside the gene matches: 17. The CDR3 is 18 residues long. This CDR3 is CASSSPTDREKGYTEAFF. The CDR3 nucleotides are TGTGCCAGCAGTTCCCCCACCGACAGGGAAAAAGGGTACACTGAAGCTTTCTTT.

The chain has TRBV12-3 or TRBV12-4 and TRBJ2-3, with 8 positions matching TRBD1. This CDR3 comprises 15 residues. V lost 6 bases and J lost 2; bases outside the gene matches: 7. CDR3 loop: CASSTAGGITDTQYF. The CDR3 region has the DNA TGTGCCAGCAGCACAGCAGGGGGCATCACAGATACGCAGTATTTT.

The chain carries TRBV12-3 or TRBV12-4 and TRBJ2-7; D is undetermined. This CDR3 is built from 12 residues. Deletions cut 10 bases from V and 3 bases from J, with 13 bases between. This chain's CDR3 is CATSDGNYEQYF. The DNA of the CDR3 is TGTGCCACCTCGGACGGTAACTACGAGCAGTACTTC.

The chain joins TRBV11-3 to TRBJ2-1; 7 bases line up with TRBD1. CDR3 length: 16 residues. Germline loops: CDR1 SGHNT, CDR2 YENEEA. With V trimmed by 5 bases and J by 0 bases, 7 bases remained unmatched. The CDR3 protein is CASSPGQLSSYNEQFF. As DNA, the CDR3 is TGTGCCAGCAGCCCGGGACAGCTAAGCTCCTACAATGAGCAGTTCTTC.

The chain carries TRBV12-3 or TRBV12-4 and TRBJ2-7; 7 bases agree with TRBD1. The CDR3 has 18 residues. V lost 7 bases and J lost 0; bases outside the gene matches: 18. CDR3 coding DNA: TGTGCCAGCAACTCTATCTCCCCCGGGACAGACAGCTCCTACGAGCAGTACTTC. It codes for CASNSISPGTDSSYEQYF.

This clonotype has a handful of counts. In nucleotides, the CDR3 is TGTGCCAGCGGGGAGGGGAGCTCCTACAATGAGCAGTTCTTC. The encoded protein is CASGEGSSYNEQFF. The J gene is TRBJ2-1, the V gene TRBV12-3 or TRBV12-4; TRBD2 agrees at 7 bases. J gave up 0 bases and V 8 bases, and 4 bases lay outside the gene matches. This CDR3 contains 14 residues.

V and J are TRBV11-2 and TRBJ2-1; possibly TRBD1 for D (5 bases). V dropped 4 bases and J dropped 5 bases, with 15 bases sitting between them. CDR3 length: 15 amino acids. The germline gives CDR1 SGHAT, CDR2 FQNNGV. The CDR3 reads CASSSYRTPNNEQFF. The CDR3 DNA sequence: TGTGCCAGCAGCTCATACAGGACACCTAACAATGAGCAGTTCTTC.

The chain links TRBV7-9 to TRBJ2-7; 10 nucleotides line up with TRBD1. Trimming cost V 2 bases and J 4 bases; bases outside gene matches: 8. Per germline, CDR1 SEHNR and CDR2 FQNEAQ (reference sequence). The CDR3 has 16 residues. Here the CDR3 reads CASSLSPWTGGYEQYF. The CDR3, as DNA: TGTGCCAGCAGCTTAAGCCCCTGGACAGGGGGGTACGAGCAGTACTTC. The variable domain in full, completed from reference TRBV7-9 and TRBJ2-7, reads DTGVSQNPRHKITKRGQNVTFRCDPISEHNRLYWYRQTLGQGPEFLTYFQNEAQLEKSRLLSDRFSAERPKGSFSTLEIQRTEQGDSAMYLCASSLSPWTGGYEQYFGPGTRLTVT.

In regard to this clonotype: The germline gene is not matched at one end of the junction; a read error may be the cause. The V and J genes are TRBV7-2 and TRBJ2-3; TRBD2 matches at 8 bases. The V gene's germline CDR1 is SGHTA and CDR2 FQGNSA. This CDR3 spans 16 amino acids. CDR3 in DNA: TGTGACAGCAGCTTATTCGGGGGGGGAAACACAGATACGCAGTATTTT. This gives the protein CDSSLFGGGNTDTQYF.

This clonotype was seen just once. In DNA form, the CDR3 reads TGTGCCAGTTTATTCGGGGAAGAGACCCAGTACTTC. Translation gives CASLFGEETQYF. The chain is built from TRBV27 and TRBJ2-5; a weak D match, TRBD2 (5 bases). This CDR3 comprises 12 residues. Germline CDR1 is MNHEY and CDR2 is SMNVEV (reference sequence). V was pared by 9 bases and J by 3 bases, with 11 bases between.

This clonotype was seen more than once but under ten times. The chain recombines TRBV24-1 with TRBJ2-1, with 8 bases that match TRBD1. The CDR3 runs 15 residues. With V trimmed by 5 bases and J by 6 bases, 8 bases remained unmatched. The germline V gene has CDR1 KGHDR and CDR2 SFDVKD. CDR3 protein: CATSAAGQGSNEQFF. CDR3 nucleotide sequence: TGTGCCACCAGTGCTGCCGGACAGGGATCCAATGAGCAGTTCTTC.